This TCR beta chain came from a study of cytotoxic CD8 clonotypes in ibrutinib-treated CLL. The method was immunoSEQ multiplex PCR; TCRdb's version includes in-frame clones alone and lacks a portion of them. Among about 300,000 clones listed, roughly four fifths were seen once. Germline CDR1 is SGHDT and CDR2 is YYEEEE. Trimming shortened V by 2 bases and J by 1 base, and 4 bases separated the two germline ends. The CDR3 covers 14 residues. This clone appeared a single time. This chain joins TRBV5-6 and TRBJ2-6; D call uncertain. This receptor was identified in a human donor with chronic lymphocytic leukemia. The material sequenced was PBMCs, taken at disease progression, from a patient treated with ibrutinib. The CDR3 loop is CASSFGSGANVLTF. The CDR3 coding sequence is TGTGCCAGCAGCTTTGGGTCTGGGGCCAACGTCCTGACTTTC.